These 4 T cell receptor beta chains were all obtained from the same sample, sequenced in a study of PD-1 blockade in classical Hodgkin lymphoma. Assay: immunoSEQ multiplex PCR; the TCRdb copy retains only in-frame clones and omits some. The sample shows about 27,000 clones, 85% to 90% of them seen only once. Brentuximab vedotin exposure varied, and every patient relapsed after autologous stem cell transplantation. Negative selection with magnets was how CD8+ T cells were isolated from the thawed PBMCs. The source was CD8+ T cells from blood, collected at baseline. The receptors come from a human donor with classical Hodgkin lymphoma.

The CDR3, as DNA: TGTGCCAGCAGCGCCGCAGCCGGGCGGGCTGAAGCTTTCTTT. Protein: CASSAAAGRAEAFF. V usage is TRBV7-9 and J usage is TRBJ1-1; D not certain. The germline V gene encodes CDR1 SEHNR and CDR2 FQNEAQ (reference sequence). V shed 5 bases and J shed 6 bases, with 16 bases lying between them. CDR3 length: 14 residues.

Concerning this clone itself: The junction departs from the called germline gene at one end, perhaps through a read error. V usage is TRBV7-7 and J usage is TRBJ2-7; the match to TRBD1 covers 10 bases. This CDR3 region has 15 residues. In germline, CDR1 is SSHAT, CDR2 FNYEAQ (reference sequence). The CDR3 is CASSLRDRGPYEQYF. The CDR3 coding sequence is TGTGCTAGCAGCTTACGGGACAGGGGACCCTACGAGCAGTACTTC.

This chain uses TRBV10-3 with TRBJ1-2, with no clear D. Trimming stripped 4 bases from V and 13 bases from J, with 28 bases between. Germline assignment: CDR1 ENHRY and CDR2 SYGVKD. This CDR3 contains 16 residues. The CDR3 sequence is CAISAGTPSPRLDITF. The CDR3 DNA is TGTGCCATCAGTGCGGGCACGCCGTCCCCCCGGTTGGATATCACCTTC.

The rearrangement joins TRBV7-6 to TRBJ2-3, with 8 bases identical to TRBD2. V trimming: 5 bases; J trimming: 0 bases; junction bases outside the gene matches: 7. Germline CDR1 is SGHVS and CDR2 is FNYEAQ. This CDR3 has 16 amino acids. The CDR3 reads CASSPGGGSSTDTQYF. In DNA, the CDR3 is TGTGCCAGCAGCCCCGGGGGGGGGTCTAGCACAGATACGCAGTATTTT.